These 30 T cell receptor beta chains were sequenced from one sample in a study of blood T cell repertoires in COVID-19. Clones were read by immunoSEQ multiplex PCR, and TCRdb kept only the in-frame ones, dropping some. The sample has over 95,000 clones; roughly 85% are singletons. Sequencing used peripheral blood. All receptors come from a human donor in a cohort sampled during active COVID-19.

The chain combines TRBV2 with TRBJ2-2; a possible D gene is TRBD2 (5 bases). Trimming left V 4 bases short and J 5 bases short, with 8 bases between. Germline loops: CDR1 SNHLY, CDR2 FYNNEI. The CDR3 is 13 residues long. In DNA form, the CDR3 reads TGTGCCAGCAGTGTATGGGAGACCGGGGAGCTGTTTTTT. This translates into CASSVWETGELFF.

This chain links TRBV7-2 with TRBJ2-3; the match to TRBD2 covers 9 bases. Germline V CDR1 and CDR2: SGHTA, FQGNSA. This CDR3 region has 16 residues. The V gene end was trimmed by 5 bases and the J gene end by 6 bases; junction bases not matched to a gene: 12. DNA for the CDR3: TGTGCCAGCAGCCTAATGACGCGGGGGGGCCTCGATACGCAGTATTTT. Its translation is CASSLMTRGGLDTQYF.

This clone appeared a single time. The chain links TRBV11-2 to TRBJ1-1, with D uncertain. Germline CDR1 is SGHAT and CDR2 is FQNNGV. The CDR3 consists of 13 residues. The ends were cut back, 5 bases at V and 8 bases at J, with 15 bases in the middle. In DNA, the CDR3 is TGTGCCAGCAGCACGGAAAGGAGGGCCGAAGCTTTCTTT. Protein product: CASSTERRAEAFF.

CDR3 in amino acids: CASSWGQAYSYEQYF. DNA for the CDR3: TGTGCCAGCAGTTGGGGGCAGGCCTACTCCTACGAGCAGTACTTC. The V and J genes are TRBV6-2 or TRBV6-3 and TRBJ2-7; the D gene is possibly TRBD1 (6 bases). Trimming pared 4 bases from V and 0 bases from J, leaving 13 bases between. The CDR3 has 15 residues. Germline assignment: CDR1 MNHEY and CDR2 SVGEGT.

The rearrangement joins TRBV5-4 to TRBJ1-2; D is unresolved. Germline CDR1 and CDR2: SGHNT and YYREEE (reference sequence). Trimming took off 4 bases at V and 5 bases at J, with 9 bases between the two ends. The length of the CDR3 is 12 residues. The DNA for the CDR3 is TGTGCCAGCAGCCCCGGACTTTATGGCTACACCTTC. This translates into CASSPGLYGYTF.

The rearrangement joins TRBV10-3 to TRBJ2-1; D is unresolved. Per the germline V gene, CDR1 is ENHRY and CDR2 is SYGVKD. The V gene lost 3 bases and the J gene lost 7 bases, with 13 bases spanning the gap. There are 14 residues in the CDR3. As DNA, the CDR3 is TGTGCCATCAGTGATTTTGGCGGTATAAATGAGCAGTTCTTC. Its protein product is CAISDFGGINEQFF.

V is TRBV4-3 and J is TRBJ2-4, with TRBD1 matching over 9 bases. The J segment lost 9 bases and the V segment lost 0 bases, leaving 6 bases of the junction unmatched. The CDR3 spans 15 residues. Germline V gene data show CDR1 as LGHNA and CDR2 as YSLEER. CDR3 bases: TGCGCCAGCAGCCAAGATAGGGACAGGGTCGCCATTCAGTACTTC. Translation: CASSQDRDRVAIQYF.

The J gene is TRBJ2-7, the V gene TRBV4-3, with TRBD1 identical over 7 bases. Germline V CDR1 and CDR2: LGHNA, YSLEER. CDR3 length: 16 residues. Germline trimming cut 1 base from V and 1 base from J; bases unmatched to any gene: 7. Written as DNA, the CDR3 is TGCGCCAGCAGCCAAGGGTCCACAGGGGATTCCTACGAGCAGTACTTC. Its protein is CASSQGSTGDSYEQYF.

A few counts support this clone. This sequence joins TRBV9 and TRBJ1-1; a weak D match, TRBD1 (5 bases). Trimming left V 0 bases short and J 11 bases short, with 14 bases between. CDR3 size: 13 residues. Looked up from germline, CDR1 is SGDLS and CDR2 is YYNGEE. As DNA, the CDR3 is TGTGCCAGCAGCGTAGAGACAGCCGAGAGGGCTTTCTTT. Protein: CASSVETAERAFF.

The chain recombines TRBV14 with TRBJ1-4, with D hard to call. Germline CDR1 is SGHDN and CDR2 is FVKESK. Trimming stripped 4 bases from V and 0 bases from J, with 9 bases between. The CDR3 is 15 residues long. The CDR3 region is CASSRPGATNEKLFF. CDR3 sequence (DNA): TGTGCCAGCAGCCGGCCAGGTGCAACTAATGAAAAACTGTTTTTT.

CDR3 bases: TGTGCCAGTAGTACTGGGAGGACCAGCTCCTATAATTCACCCCTCCACTTT. Protein product: CASSTGRTSSYNSPLHF. The rearrangement uses TRBV19 and TRBJ1-6; no firm D call. Germline V lookup: CDR1 LNHDA, CDR2 SQIVND (reference sequence). Trimming left V 4 bases short and J 0 bases short, with 13 bases between. This CDR3 contains 17 residues. Supplemented by reference TRBV19 and TRBJ1-6, the full variable domain reads DGGITQSPKYLFRKEGQNVTLSCEQNLNHDAMYWYRQDPGQGLRLIYYSQIVNDFQKGDIAEGYSVSREKKESFPLTVTSAQKNPTAFYLCASSTGRTSSYNSPLHFGNGTRLTVT.

The genes are TRBV7-2 and TRBJ2-3, with 10 bases lining up with TRBD2. Per the germline V gene, CDR1 is SGHTA and CDR2 is FQGNSA. V shed 5 bases, J shed 4 bases, and the junction held 3 bases outside the gene matches. The CDR3 has 14 residues. CDR3 sequence: CASSPGLASDTQYF. CDR3 sequence (DNA): TGTGCCAGCAGCCCGGGACTAGCGTCAGATACGCAGTATTTT.

The V and J genes are TRBV14 and TRBJ2-7; the D is unclear. Deletions cut 2 bases from V and 3 bases from J, with 14 bases between. The V gene's germline CDR1 is SGHDN and CDR2 FVKESK. The CDR3 extends over 15 amino acids. CDR3 sequence: CASSQISPPGYEQYF. As DNA, the CDR3 is TGTGCCAGCAGCCAAATTTCACCACCGGGCTACGAGCAGTACTTC.

The chain has TRBV6-6 and TRBJ1-4; no firm D call. CDR1 and CDR2 (germline): MNHNY, SVGAGI (reference sequence). The CDR3 covers 13 residues. V was shortened by 2 bases and J by 6 bases, with 7 bases between the two germline ends. The CDR3 DNA sequence: TGTGCCAGCAGTTACGGCAGATATGAAAAACTGTTTTTT. This codes for CASSYGRYEKLFF.

This chain joins TRBV6-2 or TRBV6-3 and TRBJ2-1; no clear D. There are 16 residues in the CDR3. Germline assignment: CDR1 MNHEY and CDR2 SVGEGT. Trimming cost V 2 bases and J 1 base, with 12 bases left between them. The CDR3 sequence is CASSYTLGGSYNEQFF. CDR3 sequence (DNA): TGTGCCAGCAGTTACACCCTCGGTGGTTCCTACAATGAGCAGTTCTTC.

The V and J genes are TRBV7-6 and TRBJ1-1, with 7 bases fitting TRBD1. Germline CDR1 reads SGHVS; CDR2 reads FNYEAQ. The CDR3 is 16 residues long. V lost 5 bases, J lost 4 bases, and 13 bases stayed unmatched. CDR3 nucleotide sequence: TGTGCCAGCAGCCCCAGACAGGGTAGTCTGGGCACTGAAGCTTTCTTT. Its translation: CASSPRQGSLGTEAFF.

CDR3 nucleotides: TGTGCCATCAGTGAGGGAGGACAGGGGAGGGGCAATCAGCCCCAGCATTTT. This codes for CAISEGGQGRGNQPQHF. The V gene is TRBV10-3, the J gene TRBJ1-5, with 9 bases aligning to TRBD1. This CDR3 is built from 17 residues. J was trimmed by 2 bases and V by 2 bases; bases with no gene match: 7. From germline, CDR1 is ENHRY and CDR2 SYGVKD.

CDR3: CASSSRGRDSGQYF. The DNA of the CDR3 is TGCGCCAGCAGCTCCAGGGGGCGCGACTCTGGGCAGTACTTC. The chain carries TRBV5-1 and TRBJ2-7; 8 nucleotides agree with TRBD1. Germline V gene data show CDR1 as SGHRS and CDR2 as YFSETQ. The CDR3 sequence is 14 residues long. With V trimmed by 3 bases and J by 9 bases, 11 bases remained unmatched.

The V and J genes are TRBV5-8 and TRBJ2-1; TRBD2 agrees at 9 bases. CDR1 and CDR2 from the germline V gene are SGHTS and YDEGEE. Trimming took 2 bases from V and 0 from J; bases not matched to a gene: 3. The CDR3 has 16 residues. CDR3 sequence reads: CASSFASGVSYNEQFF. The CDR3 DNA follows: TGTGCCAGCAGCTTTGCTAGCGGGGTCTCCTACAATGAGCAGTTCTTC.

V is TRBV19 and J is TRBJ1-5; the match to TRBD1 covers 8 bases. The CDR3 extends over 14 amino acids. Germline CDR1 reads LNHDA; CDR2 reads SQIVND (reference sequence). The V segment lost 4 bases and the J segment 6 bases; nucleotides outside the gene matches: 5. CDR3 in DNA: TGTGCCAGTAGTACGGACAGGGTAAGTCAGCCCCAGCATTTT. It codes for CASSTDRVSQPQHF.

The rearrangement links TRBV12-2 to TRBJ2-1; the table gives TRBD2 as D, unverified against the DNA. TRBV12-2 is annotated as a pseudogene. This CDR3 comprises 14 residues. The CDR3 here is CASRLSLGLHEQFF. The CDR3 DNA reads as TGTGCAAGTCGCTTAAGTCTAGGATTACATGAGCAGTTCTTC.

This chain joins TRBV7-2 and TRBJ2-7; 7 bases agree with TRBD2. The CDR3 covers 15 residues. Per germline, CDR1 SGHTA and CDR2 FQGNSA. Trimming at V came to 1 base and at J to 1 base, leaving 4 bases not matched to a gene. The CDR3 here is CASSLEWTRSYEQYF. CDR3 in DNA: TGTGCCAGCAGCTTAGAATGGACTAGATCCTACGAGCAGTACTTC.

This chain links TRBV3-1 (or the pseudogene TRBV3-2) with TRBJ2-1; TRBD2 agrees at 10 bases. The CDR3 is 17 residues long. From germline, CDR1 is LGHDT and CDR2 YNNKEL (reference sequence). V was pared by 5 bases and J by 8 bases, with 15 bases of the junction left unmatched. This chain's CDR3 is CASSFRKIISGGHEQFF. The DNA for the CDR3 is TGTGCCAGCAGCTTCCGGAAAATTATTAGCGGGGGGCATGAGCAGTTCTTC.

This clone was seen just once. The V and J genes are TRBV18 and TRBJ2-7, with 9 bases matching TRBD1. CDR1 is KGHSH and CDR2 is LQKENI in the germline V gene. The length of the CDR3 is 15 residues. The V segment lost 2 bases and the J segment 3 bases; nucleotides outside the gene matches: 5. The CDR3 region is CASSPVRDRDYEQYF. CDR3 bases: TGTGCCAGCTCACCAGTACGGGACAGGGACTACGAGCAGTACTTC.

The V gene is TRBV28, the J gene TRBJ1-2, with D possibly being TRBD1 (5 bases). The CDR3 runs 13 residues. CDR1 is MDHEN, CDR2 SYDVKM, per germline. V was cut by 4 bases and J by 2 bases, with 8 bases left in between. CDR3 residues: CASSSTANYGYTF. The CDR3 DNA reads TGTGCCAGCAGTTCGACAGCGAACTATGGCTACACCTTC.

The V and J genes are TRBV3-1 (or the pseudogene TRBV3-2) and TRBJ2-1, with D perhaps matching TRBD1 (5 bases). V lost 2 bases and J lost 9, with 8 bases in between. Germline V gene lookup returns CDR1 LGHDT and CDR2 YNNKEL (reference sequence). The CDR3 has 12 residues. CDR3 nucleotide sequence: TGTGCCAGCAGCCAACAGGGTCGTGAGCAGTTCTTC. It is translated as CASSQQGREQFF.

V and J are TRBV7-8 and TRBJ2-7; 9 bases align to TRBD2. Germline CDR1 and CDR2: SGHVS and FQNEAQ. This CDR3 contains 16 residues. With 6 bases clipped from V and 7 bases from J, the junction kept 16 bases outside the gene matches. Here the CDR3 DNA reads TGTGCCAGCAGGCCCCTGGGCGCGGGGGGGCCTCGGGAGCAGTACTTC. Amino acids: CASRPLGAGGPREQYF. Full variable domain (missing parts from reference TRBV7-8 and TRBJ2-7): GAGVSQSPRYKVAKRGQDVALRCDPISGHVSLFWYQQALGQGPEFLTYFQNEAQLDKSGLPSDRFFAERPEGSVSTLKIQRTQQEDSAVYLCASRPLGAGGPREQYFGPGTRLTVT.

The chain combines TRBV18 with TRBJ1-2, with D possibly TRBD1 on 5 matching bases. V was trimmed by 6 bases and J by 4 bases, leaving 6 bases between them. CDR1 is KGHSH and CDR2 is LQKENI in the germline V gene. The CDR3 extends over 11 amino acids. CDR3 sequence: CASSDSYGYTF. The CDR3 DNA follows: TGTGCCAGCTCCGACAGCTATGGCTACACCTTC.

The J gene is TRBJ1-5, the V gene TRBV7-2, with D perhaps matching TRBD1 (5 bases). With 0 bases removed from V and 5 bases from J, the gap between germline ends came to 8 bases. Germline V gene lookup returns CDR1 SGHTA and CDR2 FQGNSA. This CDR3 region has 14 residues. CDR3 sequence (DNA): TGTGCCAGCAGCTTAGCTGGGGGGGATCAGCCCCAGCATTTT. It yields the protein CASSLAGGDQPQHF.

The V call is TRBV18, the J call TRBJ1-3; D is unclear. V was trimmed by 1 base and J by 4 bases, leaving 14 bases between them. Germline V gives CDR1 KGHSH, CDR2 LQKENI. This CDR3 has 16 amino acids. DNA of the CDR3: TGTGCCAGCTCACCACGCGTAACCTCGGTAGGAAACACCATATATTTT. Its translation: CASSPRVTSVGNTIYF.